This TCR beta chain was observed in a study of CD8 T cells in Susac syndrome. The CDR3 runs to 17 residues. Unmatched junction bases numbered 9, after V lost 0 bases and J lost 4 bases. The germline V gene has CDR1 SGHRS and CDR2 YFSETQ. After extraction with the RNeasy kit, about 0.5 to 1 ug of the RNA was reverse transcribed using random hexamers. Multiplex immunoSEQ PCR targeted 54 Vbeta and 13 Jbeta TCR beta segments. TCRdb fed the immunoSEQ multiplex PCR reads into MiXCR, producing one record per CDR3 protein. The table includes under 250,000 distinct CDR3 sequences, around 93% detected once. TEMRA cells were FACS-enriched and CD8+ and CD4+ T cells negatively isolated.

The V gene is TRBV5-1, the J gene TRBJ2-3, with TRBD2 matching 9 bases. This TCR derives from a human donor with multiple sclerosis. The source material was CD4+ T cells from PBMCs. The CDR3 coding sequence is TGCGCCAGCAGCTTGGTAGAAGCGGGAGGAGGAGCAGATACGCAGTATTTT. This encodes CASSLVEAGGGADTQYF.